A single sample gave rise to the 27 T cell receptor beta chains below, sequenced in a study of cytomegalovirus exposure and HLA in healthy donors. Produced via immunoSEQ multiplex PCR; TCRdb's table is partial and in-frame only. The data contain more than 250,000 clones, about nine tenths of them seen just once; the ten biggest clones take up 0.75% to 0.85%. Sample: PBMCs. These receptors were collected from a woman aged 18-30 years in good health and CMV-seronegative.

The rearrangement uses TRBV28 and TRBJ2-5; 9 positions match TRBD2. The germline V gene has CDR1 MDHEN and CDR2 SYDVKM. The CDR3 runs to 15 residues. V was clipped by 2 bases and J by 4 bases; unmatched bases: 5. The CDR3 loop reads CASSLGGRAGETQYF. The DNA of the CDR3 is TGTGCCAGCAGTTTAGGCGGGAGGGCGGGAGAGACCCAGTACTTC.

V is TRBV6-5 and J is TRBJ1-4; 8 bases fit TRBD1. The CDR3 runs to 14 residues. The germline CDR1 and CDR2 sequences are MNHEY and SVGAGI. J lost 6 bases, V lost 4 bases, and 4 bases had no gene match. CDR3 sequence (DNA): TGTGCCAGCAGTTCGACAGGGGAGCATGAAAAACTGTTTTTT. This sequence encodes CASSSTGEHEKLFF.

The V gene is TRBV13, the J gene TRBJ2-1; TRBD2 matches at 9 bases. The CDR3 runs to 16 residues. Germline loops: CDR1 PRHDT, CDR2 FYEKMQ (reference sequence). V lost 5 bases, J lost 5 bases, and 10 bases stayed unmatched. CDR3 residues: CASSPQPGLAHNEQFF. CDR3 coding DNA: TGTGCCAGCAGCCCCCAGCCGGGACTAGCTCACAATGAGCAGTTCTTC.

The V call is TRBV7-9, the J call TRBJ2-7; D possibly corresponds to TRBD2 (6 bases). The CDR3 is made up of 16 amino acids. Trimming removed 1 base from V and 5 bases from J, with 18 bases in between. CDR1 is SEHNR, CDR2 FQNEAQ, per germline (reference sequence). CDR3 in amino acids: CASSLVVASDNHEQYF. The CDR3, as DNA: TGTGCCAGCAGCTTAGTGGTGGCTAGCGATAACCACGAGCAGTACTTC.

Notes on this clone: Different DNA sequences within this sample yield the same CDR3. The CDR3 sequence is CASSPGTGGTDTQYF. The CDR3 DNA sequence: TGCGCCAGCAGTCCCGGGACAGGGGGCACAGATACGCAGTATTTT. The chain is built from TRBV5-1 and TRBJ2-3; 10 bases are shared with TRBD1. There are 15 residues in the CDR3. CDR1 and CDR2 (germline): SGHRS, YFSETQ. V dropped 5 bases and J dropped 1; count of bases not matched to a gene: 4.

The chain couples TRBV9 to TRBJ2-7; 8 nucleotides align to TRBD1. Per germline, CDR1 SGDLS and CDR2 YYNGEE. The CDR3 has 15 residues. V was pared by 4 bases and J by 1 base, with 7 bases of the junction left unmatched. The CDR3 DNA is TGTGCCAGCAGCCCTGGACAGGGAAAATCCTACGAGCAGTACTTC. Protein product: CASSPGQGKSYEQYF.

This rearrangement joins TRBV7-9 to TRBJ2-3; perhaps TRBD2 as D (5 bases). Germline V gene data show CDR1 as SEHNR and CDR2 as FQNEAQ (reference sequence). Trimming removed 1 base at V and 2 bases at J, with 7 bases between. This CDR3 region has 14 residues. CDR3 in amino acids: CASSLGLNTDTQYF. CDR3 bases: TGTGCCAGCAGCTTAGGACTAAACACAGATACGCAGTATTTT.

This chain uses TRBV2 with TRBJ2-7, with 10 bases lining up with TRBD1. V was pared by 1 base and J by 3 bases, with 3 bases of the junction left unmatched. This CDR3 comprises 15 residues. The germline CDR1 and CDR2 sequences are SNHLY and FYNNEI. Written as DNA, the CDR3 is TGTGCCAGCAGTGAAGAGGGGACAGGGGTCTACGAGCAGTACTTC. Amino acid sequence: CASSEEGTGVYEQYF.

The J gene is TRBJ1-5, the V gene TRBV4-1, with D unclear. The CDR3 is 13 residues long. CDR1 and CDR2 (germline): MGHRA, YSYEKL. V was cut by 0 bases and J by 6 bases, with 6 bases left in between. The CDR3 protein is CASSQEVRQPQHF. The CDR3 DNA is TGCGCCAGCAGCCAAGAGGTGCGTCAGCCCCAGCATTTT.

The CDR3 DNA reads TGTGCCAGCAGTTTAGCGGAGAGCACAGATACGCAGTATTTT. As protein: CASSLAESTDTQYF. The chain combines TRBV27 with TRBJ2-3, with D hard to call. This CDR3 comprises 14 residues. V lost 2 bases and J 0 bases, leaving 6 bases between the germline ends. CDR1 and CDR2 (germline): MNHEY, SMNVEV (reference sequence).

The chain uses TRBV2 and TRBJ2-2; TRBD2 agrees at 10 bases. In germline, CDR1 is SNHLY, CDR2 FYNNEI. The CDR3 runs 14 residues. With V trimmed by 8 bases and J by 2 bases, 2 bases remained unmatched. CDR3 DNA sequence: TGTGCCAGCGTAGCGGGAGGCAACACCGGGGAGCTGTTTTTT. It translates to CASVAGGNTGELFF.

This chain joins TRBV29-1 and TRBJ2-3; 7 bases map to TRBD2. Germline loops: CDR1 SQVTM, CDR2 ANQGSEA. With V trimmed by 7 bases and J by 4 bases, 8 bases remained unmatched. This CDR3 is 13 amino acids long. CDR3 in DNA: TGCAGCGCCAAGGGTCTAGCGGCAGATACGCAGTATTTT. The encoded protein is CSAKGLAADTQYF.

For the CDR3, the DNA is TGTGCCAGTAGTATGCTCCCTATACAGCCCCAGCATTTT. Its protein product is CASSMLPIQPQHF. The V call is TRBV19, the J call TRBJ1-5; D is undetermined. The CDR3 has 13 amino acids. In germline, CDR1 is LNHDA, CDR2 SQIVND (reference sequence). V lost 3 bases and J 7 bases, leaving 10 bases between the germline ends.

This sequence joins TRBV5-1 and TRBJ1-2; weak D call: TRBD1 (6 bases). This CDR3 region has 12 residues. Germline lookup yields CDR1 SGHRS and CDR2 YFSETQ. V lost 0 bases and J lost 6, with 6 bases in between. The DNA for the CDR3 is TGCGCCAGCAGCTTGGGGACAGATGGCTACACCTTC. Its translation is CASSLGTDGYTF.

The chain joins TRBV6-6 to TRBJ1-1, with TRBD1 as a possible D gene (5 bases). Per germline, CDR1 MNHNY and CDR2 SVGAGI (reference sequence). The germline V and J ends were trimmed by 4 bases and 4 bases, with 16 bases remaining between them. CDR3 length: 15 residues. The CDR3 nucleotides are TGTGCCAGCAGTTCTACACAGGTTAGGGGCACTGAAGCTTTCTTT. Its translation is CASSSTQVRGTEAFF.

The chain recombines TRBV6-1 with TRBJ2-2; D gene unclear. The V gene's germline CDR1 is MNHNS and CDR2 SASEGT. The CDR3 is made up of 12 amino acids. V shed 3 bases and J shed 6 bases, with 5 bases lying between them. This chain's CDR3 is CASSDIPGELFF. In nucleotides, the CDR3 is TGTGCCAGCAGTGACATCCCCGGGGAGCTGTTTTTT.

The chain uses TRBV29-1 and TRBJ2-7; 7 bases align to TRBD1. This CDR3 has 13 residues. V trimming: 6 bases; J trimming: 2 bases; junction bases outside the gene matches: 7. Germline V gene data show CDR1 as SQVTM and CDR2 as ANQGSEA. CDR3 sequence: CSVGDSTTYEQYF. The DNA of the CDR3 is TGCAGCGTCGGGGACAGCACCACCTACGAGCAGTACTTC.

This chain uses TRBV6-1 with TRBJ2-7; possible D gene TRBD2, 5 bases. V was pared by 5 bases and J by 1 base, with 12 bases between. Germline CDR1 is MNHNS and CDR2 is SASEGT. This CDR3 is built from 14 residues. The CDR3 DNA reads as TGTGCCAGCAGTTCAGGACTCGGGTCCTACGAGCAGTACTTC. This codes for CASSSGLGSYEQYF.

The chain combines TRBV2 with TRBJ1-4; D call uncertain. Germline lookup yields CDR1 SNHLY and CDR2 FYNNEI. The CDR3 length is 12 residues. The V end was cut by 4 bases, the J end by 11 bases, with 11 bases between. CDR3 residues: CASSAGDPKLFF. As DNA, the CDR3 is TGTGCCAGCAGTGCCGGAGACCCCAAACTGTTTTTT.

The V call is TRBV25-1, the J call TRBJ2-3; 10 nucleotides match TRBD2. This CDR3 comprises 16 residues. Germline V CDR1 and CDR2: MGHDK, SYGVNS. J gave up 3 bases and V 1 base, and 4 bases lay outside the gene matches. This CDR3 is CASSELASGSTDTQYF. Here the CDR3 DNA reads TGTGCCAGCAGTGAATTGGCTAGCGGGAGTACAGATACGCAGTATTTT.

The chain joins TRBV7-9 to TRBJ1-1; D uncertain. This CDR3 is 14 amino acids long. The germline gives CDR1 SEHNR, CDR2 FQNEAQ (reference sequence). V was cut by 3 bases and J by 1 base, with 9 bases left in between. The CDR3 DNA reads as TGTGCCAGCAGCTTCCGCGGAACGAACACTGAAGCTTTCTTT. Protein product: CASSFRGTNTEAFF.

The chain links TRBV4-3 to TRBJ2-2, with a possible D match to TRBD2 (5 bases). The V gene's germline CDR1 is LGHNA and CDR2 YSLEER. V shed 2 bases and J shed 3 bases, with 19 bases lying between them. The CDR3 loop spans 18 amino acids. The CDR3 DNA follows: TGCGCCAGCAGCCAATTCAGCATCGGCTCAGCGGACACCGGGGAGCTGTTTTTT. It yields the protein CASSQFSIGSADTGELFF.

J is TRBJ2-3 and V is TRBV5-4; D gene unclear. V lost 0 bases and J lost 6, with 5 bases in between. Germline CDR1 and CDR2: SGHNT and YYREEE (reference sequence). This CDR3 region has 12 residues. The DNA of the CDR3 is TGTGCCAGCAGCTTGGAGCCGGATACGCAGTATTTT. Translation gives CASSLEPDTQYF.

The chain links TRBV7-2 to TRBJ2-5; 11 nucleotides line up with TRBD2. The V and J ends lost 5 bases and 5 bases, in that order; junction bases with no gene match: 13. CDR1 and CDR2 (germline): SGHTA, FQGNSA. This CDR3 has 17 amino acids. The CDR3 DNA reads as TGTGCCAGCAGCCCAACATATAGCGGGAGGGCCCGTGAGACCCAGTACTTC. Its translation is CASSPTYSGRARETQYF.

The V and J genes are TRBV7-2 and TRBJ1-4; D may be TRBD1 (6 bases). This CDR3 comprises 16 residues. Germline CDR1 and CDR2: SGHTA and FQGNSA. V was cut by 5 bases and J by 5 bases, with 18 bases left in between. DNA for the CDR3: TGTGCCAGCAGCCCACACCTGGGGGCCGGCAATGAAAAACTGTTTTTT. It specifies CASSPHLGAGNEKLFF.

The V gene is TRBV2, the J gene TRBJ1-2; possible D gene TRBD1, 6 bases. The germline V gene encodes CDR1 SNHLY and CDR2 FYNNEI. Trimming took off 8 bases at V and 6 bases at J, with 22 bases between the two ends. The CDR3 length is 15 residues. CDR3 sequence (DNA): TGTGCCAGCGAACCTCCGGGACATACGGTCGATGGCTACACCTTC. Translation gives CASEPPGHTVDGYTF. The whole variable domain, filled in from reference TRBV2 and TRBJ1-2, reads EPEVTQTPSHQVTQMGQEVILRCVPISNHLYFYWYRQILGQKVEFLVSFYNNEISEKSEIFDDQFSVERPDGSNFTLKIRSTKLEDSAMYFCASEPPGHTVDGYTFGSGTRLTVV.

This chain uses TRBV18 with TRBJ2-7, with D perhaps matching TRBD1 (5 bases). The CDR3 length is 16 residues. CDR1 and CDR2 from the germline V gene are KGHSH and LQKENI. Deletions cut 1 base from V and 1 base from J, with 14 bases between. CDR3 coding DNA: TGTGCCAGCTCACCACGCGGAGCAGGGCTATCCTACGAGCAGTACTTC. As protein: CASSPRGAGLSYEQYF.